This T cell receptor (beta chain) is drawn from a study of blood T cell repertoires in COVID-19. Study-level background: Sites in the United States, Italy and Spain provided acute and convalescent COVID-19 samples. Sources were T cells, B-cell-depleted T cells, or PBMCs; the material itself was cDNA or gDNA.

Patients in Seattle were enrolled during active infection, then followed longitudinally. Assay used: immunoSEQ multiplex PCR; TCRdb lists only in-frame clones, some missing. The repertoire includes roughly 280,000 clones, approximately 86% of them detected once, and more than 4.5% sits in the top ten. Sequences were obtained from peripheral blood. This clonotype originated in a woman in her fifties or sixties with COVID-19, enrolled during active disease.

The CDR3 is CAWSPSSSGNTIYF. DNA for the CDR3: TGTGCCTGGAGTCCGTCGAGCTCTGGAAACACCATATATTTT. The chain is built from TRBV30 and TRBJ1-3; D is unresolved. Germline CDR1 and CDR2: GTSNPN and SVGIG (reference sequence). With 2 bases removed from V and 0 bases from J, the gap between germline ends came to 8 bases. There are 14 residues in the CDR3.